This T cell receptor (beta chain) was sequenced during a study of post-analysis software for immune sequencing data. Whole-study results and caveats: Relative to controls, patients had a handful of TRBV segments at higher frequency, with TRBV5-6, TRBV5-1 and TRBV20-1 among these.

About this clonotype: Its antigen is not known.

CDR1 is MNHEY and CDR2 is SVGAGI in the germline V gene. Trimming took 2 bases from V and 13 from J, leaving 12 bases between them. The CDR3 runs to 12 residues. The authors incorporated unique molecular identifiers into the TCR beta cDNA libraries. TCRdb reprocessed the PCR reads via MiXCR and lists one record per CDR3 protein. This table has approximately 770,000 distinct CDR3 sequences, 35% to 55% appearing once. This chain connects TRBV6-5 to TRBJ2-1; D may be TRBD1 (5 bases). The sequencing input was blood. This receptor was identified in a girl aged 5-17 years with multiple sclerosis. The CDR3 coding sequence is TGTGCCAGCAGTTACGGGGCCGGTAGCCAGTTCTTC. Translating it yields CASSYGAGSQFF.